This entry features one TCR beta chain sequence. Clones were sequenced by immunoSEQ multiplex PCR, and TCRdb holds only the in-frame ones, with some missing. Here the sample spans some 220,000 clones, 65% to 85% being singletons. This specimen belongs to a study of blood T cell repertoires in COVID-19. This CDR3 is built from 13 residues. The V end was cut by 4 bases, the J end by 3 bases, with 10 bases between. Germline-derived CDR1 and CDR2 are ENHRY and SYGVKD. The source is a human donor in a cohort sampled during active COVID-19. What was sequenced was peripheral blood. The V gene is TRBV10-3, the J gene TRBJ2-7; a possible D gene is TRBD2 (5 bases). The CDR3 here is CAISGPTSYEQYF. CDR3 nucleotide sequence: TGTGCCATCAGTGGACCTACTAGCTACGAGCAGTACTTC.